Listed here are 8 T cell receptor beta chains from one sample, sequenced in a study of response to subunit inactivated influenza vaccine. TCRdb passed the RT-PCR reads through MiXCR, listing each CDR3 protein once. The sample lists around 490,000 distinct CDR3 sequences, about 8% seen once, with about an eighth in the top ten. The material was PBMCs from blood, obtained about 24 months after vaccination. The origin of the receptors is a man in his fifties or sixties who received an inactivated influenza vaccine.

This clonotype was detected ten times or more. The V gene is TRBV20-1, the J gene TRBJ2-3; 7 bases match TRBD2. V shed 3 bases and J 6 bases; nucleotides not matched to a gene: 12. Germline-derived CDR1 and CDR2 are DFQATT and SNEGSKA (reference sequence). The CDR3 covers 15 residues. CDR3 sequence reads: CSARRGLMPPDTQYF. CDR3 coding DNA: TGCAGTGCTAGGAGGGGACTAATGCCCCCCGATACGCAGTATTTT.

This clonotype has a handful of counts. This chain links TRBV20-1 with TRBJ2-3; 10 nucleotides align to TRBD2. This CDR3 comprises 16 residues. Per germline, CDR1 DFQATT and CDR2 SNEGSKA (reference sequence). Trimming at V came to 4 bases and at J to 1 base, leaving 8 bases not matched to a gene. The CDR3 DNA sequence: TGCAGTGCTATCTTGGAGCGGGGGGGCGGCACAGATACGCAGTATTTT. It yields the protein CSAILERGGGTDTQYF.

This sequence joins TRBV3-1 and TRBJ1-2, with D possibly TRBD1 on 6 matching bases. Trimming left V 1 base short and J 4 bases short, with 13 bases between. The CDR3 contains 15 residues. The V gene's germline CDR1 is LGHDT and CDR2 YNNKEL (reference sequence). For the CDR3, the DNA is TGTGCCAGCAGCCAAGTAACGACAGGTCGCTATGGCTACACCTTC. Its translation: CASSQVTTGRYGYTF.

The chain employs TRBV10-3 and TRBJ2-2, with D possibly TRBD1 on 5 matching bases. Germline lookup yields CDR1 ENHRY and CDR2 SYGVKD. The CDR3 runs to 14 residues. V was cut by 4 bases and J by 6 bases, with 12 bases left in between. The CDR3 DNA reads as TGTGCCATCAGTGGTACCAGGGAATCCGGGGAGCTGTTTTTT. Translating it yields CAISGTRESGELFF.

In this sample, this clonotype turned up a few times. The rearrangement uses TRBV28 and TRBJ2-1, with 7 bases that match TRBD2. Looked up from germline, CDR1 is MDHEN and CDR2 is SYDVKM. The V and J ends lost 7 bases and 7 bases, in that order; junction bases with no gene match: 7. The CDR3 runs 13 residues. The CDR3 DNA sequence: TGTGCCAGCACCCCCGGGGGGAGGAATGAGCAGTTCTTC. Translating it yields CASTPGGRNEQFF. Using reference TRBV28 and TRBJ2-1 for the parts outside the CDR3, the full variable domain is DVKVTQSSRYLVKRTGEKVFLECVQDMDHENMFWYRQDPGLGLRLIYFSYDVKMKEKGDIPEGYSVSREKKERFSLILESASTNQTSMYLCASTPGGRNEQFFGPGTRLTVL.

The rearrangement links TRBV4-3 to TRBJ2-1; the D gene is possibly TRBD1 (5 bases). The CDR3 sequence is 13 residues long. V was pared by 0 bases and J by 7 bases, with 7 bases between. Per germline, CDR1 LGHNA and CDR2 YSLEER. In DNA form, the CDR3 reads TGCGCCAGCAGCCAAGATCACAGGAATGAGCAGTTCTTC. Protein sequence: CASSQDHRNEQFF.

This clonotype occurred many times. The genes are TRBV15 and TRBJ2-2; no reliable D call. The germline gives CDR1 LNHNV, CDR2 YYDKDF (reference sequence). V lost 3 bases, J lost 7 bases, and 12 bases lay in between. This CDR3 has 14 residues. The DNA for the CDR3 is TGTGCCACCAGCAGCCGCCCCCGTCGCGGGGAGCTGTTTTTT. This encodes CATSSRPRRGELFF. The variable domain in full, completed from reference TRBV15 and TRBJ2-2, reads DAMVIQNPRYQVTQFGKPVTLSCSQTLNHNVMYWYQQKSSQAPKLLFHYYDKDFNNEADTPDNFQSRRPNTSFCFLDIRSPGLGDTAMYLCATSSRPRRGELFFGEGSRLTVL.

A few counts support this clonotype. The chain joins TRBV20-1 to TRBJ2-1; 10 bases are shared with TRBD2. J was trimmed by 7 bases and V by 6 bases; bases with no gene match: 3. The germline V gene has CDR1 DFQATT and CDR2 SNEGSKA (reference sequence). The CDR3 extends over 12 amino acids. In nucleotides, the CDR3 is TGCAGTGCGATAGCGGGAGGTAATGAGCAGTTCTTC. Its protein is CSAIAGGNEQFF.